This entry lists 12 T cell receptor beta chains sequenced from one sample in a study of blood T cell repertoires in COVID-19. Repertoires were generated with immunoSEQ multiplex PCR, while TCRdb's copy carries only in-frame clones and drops some. The table lists around 81,000 clones, around nine tenths of them singletons. The material sequenced was peripheral blood. All receptors derive from a woman at least 80 years old with acute or convalescent COVID-19.

The chain is built from TRBV14 and TRBJ1-6; 8 bases are shared with TRBD1. The V gene end was trimmed by 3 bases and the J gene end by 6 bases; junction bases not matched to a gene: 4. This CDR3 is 15 amino acids long. Germline assignment: CDR1 SGHDN and CDR2 FVKESK. This CDR3 reads CASSQGTGFNSPLHF. The CDR3 bases are TGTGCCAGCAGCCAGGGGACAGGCTTTAATTCACCCCTCCACTTT.

The rearrangement links TRBV4-3 to TRBJ2-5; D is unresolved. There are 13 residues in the CDR3. Germline loops: CDR1 LGHNA, CDR2 YSLEER. V dropped 2 bases and J dropped 5 bases, with 9 bases sitting between them. CDR3 sequence (DNA): TGCGCCAGCAGCCAACAAGCTGGTGAGACCCAGTACTTC. Translating gives CASSQQAGETQYF.

The CDR3 DNA follows: TGTGCTAGTGGTTCTCCAGCGGGGGGTTTACGCACAGATACGCAGTATTTT. Amino acid sequence: CASGSPAGGLRTDTQYF. The rearrangement joins TRBV12-5 to TRBJ2-3; 9 bases match TRBD2. Germline CDR1 is LGHNT and CDR2 is FRNRAP. This CDR3 comprises 17 residues. The V gene end was trimmed by 4 bases and the J gene end by 1 base; junction bases not matched to a gene: 9.

This rearrangement joins TRBV5-8 to TRBJ1-1; D is unresolved. Trimming removed 2 bases at V and 7 bases at J, with 6 bases between. CDR3 length: 11 amino acids. The germline V gene encodes CDR1 SGHTS and CDR2 YDEGEE. This CDR3 reads CASSFILEAFF. CDR3 sequence (DNA): TGTGCCAGCAGCTTTATCCTTGAAGCTTTCTTT.

The CDR3 nucleotides read TGTGCCAGCAGCCGAGCGGTACAAGAGACCCAGTACTTC. Its translation is CASSRAVQETQYF. The chain couples TRBV11-2 to TRBJ2-5; perhaps TRBD2 as D (5 bases). Germline CDR1 SGHAT, CDR2 FQNNGV. The CDR3 spans 13 residues. The V end was cut by 5 bases, the J end by 2 bases, with 9 bases between.

DNA for the CDR3: TGTGCCAGCAGTTGCGAGGGGGTTCTTGAACTGAACTATGGCTACACCTTC. Translated, it gives CASSCEGVLELNYGYTF. The chain has TRBV6-8 and TRBJ1-2, with D possibly TRBD1 on 6 matching bases. Germline values: CDR1 MNHGY, CDR2 SAAAGT. This CDR3 spans 17 amino acids. Trimming stripped 4 bases from V and 2 bases from J, with 20 bases between.

This clone appeared once. V is TRBV9 and J is TRBJ2-1; D unclear. Germline V gene lookup returns CDR1 SGDLS and CDR2 YYNGEE. V was pared by 0 bases and J by 10 bases, with 8 bases between. CDR3 length: 12 residues. The CDR3 sequence: CASSVDGREQFF. DNA of the CDR3: TGTGCCAGCAGCGTAGACGGTCGCGAGCAGTTCTTC.

The rearrangement links TRBV5-1 to TRBJ2-1, with 9 positions matching TRBD2. CDR1 and CDR2 (germline): SGHRS, YFSETQ. Trimming cost V 4 bases and J 7 bases; bases outside gene matches: 9. The CDR3 covers 15 residues. CDR3 residues: CASSVTGTSRNEQFF. The CDR3 region has the DNA TGCGCCAGCAGCGTAACCGGGACTAGCAGGAATGAGCAGTTCTTC.

As DNA, the CDR3 is TGCGCCAGCAGCCCAGACAGGGCGGATGAGCAGTTCTTC. Translated: CASSPDRADEQFF. The chain joins TRBV4-1 to TRBJ2-1, with 7 bases matching TRBD1. V trimming: 4 bases; J trimming: 8 bases; junction bases outside the gene matches: 5. Germline-derived CDR1 and CDR2 are MGHRA and YSYEKL. This CDR3 is 13 amino acids long.

The rearrangement uses TRBV7-2 and TRBJ2-1; D not certain. The CDR3 is 10 amino acids. Trimming cost V 4 bases and J 10 bases, with 5 bases left between them. Germline V gene lookup returns CDR1 SGHTA and CDR2 FQGNSA. This CDR3 is CASSSVEQFF. DNA of the CDR3: TGTGCCAGCAGCTCCGTGGAGCAGTTCTTC.

The V and J genes are TRBV29-1 and TRBJ1-1; no clear D gene. This CDR3 has 11 amino acids. Germline values: CDR1 SQVTM, CDR2 ANQGSEA. V dropped 5 bases and J dropped 1 base, with 5 bases sitting between them. The CDR3 DNA reads as TGCAGCGTTTGGAGGAACACTGAAGCTTTCTTT. Protein sequence: CSVWRNTEAFF.

This chain uses TRBV6-2 or TRBV6-3 with TRBJ1-1; D might be TRBD1 (6 bases). Germline CDR1 MNHEY, CDR2 SVGEGT. This CDR3 comprises 14 residues. Trimming pared 5 bases from V and 5 bases from J, leaving 15 bases between. The CDR3 reads CASSTDGGLTEAFF. The CDR3 DNA follows: TGTGCCAGCAGTACTGACGGGGGGCTGACTGAAGCTTTCTTT.